Below, one TCR beta chain is given with its context. Its antigen is as yet unknown. The data are from a study of shared clonotypes between healthy human individuals. The table came from immunoSEQ multiplex PCR; TCRdb's copy has only in-frame clones and leaves some out. The table shows 2.3 million or so clones, with 85% to 95% occurring only once. Broader study findings: Sharing across several donors was seen in roughly 5% of naive CD4 clonotypes.

The CDR3 consists of 16 residues. Germline-derived CDR1 and CDR2 are SGHAT and FQNNGV. Trimming took off 1 base at V and 7 bases at J, with 16 bases between the two ends. The receptor was isolated from a man younger than 35 in good health. Some clones in this sample may be carry-over from other donors' samples. The V gene is TRBV11-2, the J gene TRBJ1-4, with D maybe TRBD1 (6 bases). Sequencing was carried out using naive CD4+ T cells from PBMCs. Subset indicated: CD45RA+ positively selected. The CDR3 bases are TGTGCCAGCAGCTTAGGCAGGGGAGTGGTCGGTGAAAAACTGTTTTTT. It specifies CASSLGRGVVGEKLFF. Full variable domain (missing parts from reference TRBV11-2 and TRBJ1-4): EAGVAQSPRYKIIEKRQSVAFWCNPISGHATLYWYQQILGQGPKLLIQFQNNGVVDDSQLPKDRFSAERLKGVDSTLKIQPAKLEDSAVYLCASSLGRGVVGEKLFFGSGTQLSVL.